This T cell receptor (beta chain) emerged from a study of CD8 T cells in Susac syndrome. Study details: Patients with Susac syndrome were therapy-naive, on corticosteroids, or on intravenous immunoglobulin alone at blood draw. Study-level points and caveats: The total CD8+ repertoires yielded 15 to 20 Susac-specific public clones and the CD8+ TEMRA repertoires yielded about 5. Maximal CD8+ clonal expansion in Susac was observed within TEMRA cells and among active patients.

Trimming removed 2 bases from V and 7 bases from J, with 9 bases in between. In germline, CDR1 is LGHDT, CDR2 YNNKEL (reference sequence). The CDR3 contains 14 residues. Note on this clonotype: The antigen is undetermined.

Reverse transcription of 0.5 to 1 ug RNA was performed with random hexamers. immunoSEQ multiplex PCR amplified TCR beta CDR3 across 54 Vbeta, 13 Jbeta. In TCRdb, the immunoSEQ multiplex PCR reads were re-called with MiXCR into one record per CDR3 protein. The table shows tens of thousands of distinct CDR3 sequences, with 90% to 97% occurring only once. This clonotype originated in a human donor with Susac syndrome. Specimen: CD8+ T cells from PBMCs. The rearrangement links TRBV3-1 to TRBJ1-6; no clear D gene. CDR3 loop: CASSQLGGNSPLHF. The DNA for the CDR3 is TGTGCCAGCAGCCAATTGGGAGGGAATTCACCCCTCCACTTT. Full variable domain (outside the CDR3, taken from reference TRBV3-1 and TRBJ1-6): DTAVSQTPKYLVTQMGNDKSIKCEQNLGHDTMYWYKQDSKKFLKIMFSYNNKELIINETVPNRFSPKSPDKAHLNLHINSLELGDSAVYFCASSQLGGNSPLHFGNGTRLTVT.